This TCR beta chain appears in the sequencing data of a study of a mutant IDH1 vaccine in newly diagnosed glioma. The assay was immunoSEQ multiplex PCR, and TCRdb's table has in-frame clones only and misses some. The profile shows about 25,000 clones, 90% to 95% of them singletons. The time point here: baseline, week 1 (first vaccination visit). Treatment specified: pre-vaccination baseline after standard-of-care therapy. The CDR3 runs 14 residues. Deletions cut 0 bases from V and 1 base from J, with 7 bases between. Germline CDR1 reads SGHKS; CDR2 reads YYEKEE (reference sequence). The genes are TRBV5-5 and TRBJ1-1, with a weak D call TRBD1 (6 bases). This specimen was PBMCs, taken from a glioma patient treated with radiotherapy, temozolomide or both. The source is a man aged 35 to 55 with glioma. CDR3 loop: CASSLAGANTEAFF. Here the CDR3 DNA reads TGTGCCAGCAGCTTGGCGGGGGCGAACACTGAAGCTTTCTTT.